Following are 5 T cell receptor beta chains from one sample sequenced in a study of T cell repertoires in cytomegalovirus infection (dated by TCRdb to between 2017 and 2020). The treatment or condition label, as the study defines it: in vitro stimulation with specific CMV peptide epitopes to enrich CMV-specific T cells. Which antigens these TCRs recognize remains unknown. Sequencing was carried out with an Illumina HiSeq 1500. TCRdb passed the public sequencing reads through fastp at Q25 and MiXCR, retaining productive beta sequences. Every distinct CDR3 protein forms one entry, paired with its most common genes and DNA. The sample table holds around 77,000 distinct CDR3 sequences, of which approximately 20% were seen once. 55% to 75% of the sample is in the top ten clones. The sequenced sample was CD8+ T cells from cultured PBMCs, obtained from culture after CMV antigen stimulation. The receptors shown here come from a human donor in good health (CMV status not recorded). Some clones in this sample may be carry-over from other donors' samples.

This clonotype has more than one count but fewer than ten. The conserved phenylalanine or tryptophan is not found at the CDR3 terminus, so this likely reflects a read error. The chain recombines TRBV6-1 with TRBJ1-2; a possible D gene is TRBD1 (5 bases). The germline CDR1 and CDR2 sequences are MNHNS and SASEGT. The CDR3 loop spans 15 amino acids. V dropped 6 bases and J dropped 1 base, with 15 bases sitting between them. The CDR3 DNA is TGTGCCAGCAGCCAGTCCGCAGGGATTAACTATGGCTACACCTCC. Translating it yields CASSQSAGINYGYTS.

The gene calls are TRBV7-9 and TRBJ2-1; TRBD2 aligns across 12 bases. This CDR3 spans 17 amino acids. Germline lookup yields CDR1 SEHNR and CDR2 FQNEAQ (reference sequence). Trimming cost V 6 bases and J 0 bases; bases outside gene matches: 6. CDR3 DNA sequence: TGTGCCAGCAGTTTACCGGGACTAGCGGGCTCCTACAATGAGCAGTTCTTC. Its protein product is CASSLPGLAGSYNEQFF.

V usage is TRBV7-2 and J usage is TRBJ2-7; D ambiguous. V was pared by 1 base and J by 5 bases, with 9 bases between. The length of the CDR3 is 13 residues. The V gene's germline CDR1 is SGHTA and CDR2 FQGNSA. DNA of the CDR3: TGTGCCAGCAGCTTAGTTGCGACCGACGAGCAGTACTTC. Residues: CASSLVATDEQYF. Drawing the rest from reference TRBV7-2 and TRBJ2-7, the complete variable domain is GAGVSQSPSNKVTEKGKDVELRCDPISGHTALYWYRQSLGQGLEFLIYFQGNSAPDKSGLPSDRFSAERTGGSVSTLTIQRTQQEDSAVYLCASSLVATDEQYFGPGTRLTVT.

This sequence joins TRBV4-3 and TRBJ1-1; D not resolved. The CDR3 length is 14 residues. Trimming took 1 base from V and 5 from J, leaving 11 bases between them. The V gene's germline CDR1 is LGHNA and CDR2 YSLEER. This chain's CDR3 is CASSQVTGETEAFF. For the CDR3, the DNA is TGCGCCAGCAGCCAAGTTACCGGGGAAACTGAAGCTTTCTTT.

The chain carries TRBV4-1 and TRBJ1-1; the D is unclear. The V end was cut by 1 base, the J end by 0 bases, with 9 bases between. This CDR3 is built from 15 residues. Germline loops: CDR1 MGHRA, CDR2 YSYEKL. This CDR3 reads CASSQGELLNTEAFF. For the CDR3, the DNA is TGCGCCAGCAGCCAAGGGGAACTCCTGAACACTGAAGCTTTCTTT.